The source of this TCR beta chain is a study of early T cells in non-severe SARS-CoV-2 infection. Study summary: The sequenced material was bulk RNA from unsorted whole blood, and its chains were unpaired.

The ends were cut back, 2 bases at V and 4 bases at J, with 8 bases in the middle. This CDR3 has 14 residues. Germline CDR1 is SGHDN and CDR2 is FVKESK. The library protocol tagged individual cDNA molecules with unique molecular identifiers. TCRdb processed the 5' RACE reads anew with MiXCR; each CDR3 protein has one entry. The table shows tens of thousands of distinct CDR3 sequences, with more than 8% occurring only once. This clonotype came up many times. Sequenced sample: whole blood. The rearrangement links TRBV14 to TRBJ1-4; the D gene is possibly TRBD1 (6 bases). The TCR was taken from an adult who was a healthcare worker with PCR-confirmed SARS-CoV-2 infection or an uninfected control (not recorded which). The CDR3 coding sequence is TGTGCCAGCAGCCAACGACAGGTTAATGAAAAACTGTTTTTT. Its protein is CASSQRQVNEKLFF.